This TCR beta chain was profiled in a study of Ad26.COV2.S vaccination and SARS-CoV-2 variants. Background on the study: The vaccine Ad26.COV2.S was put into the muscle once, or twice with 56 days between.

Sequencing used immunoSEQ multiplex PCR; TCRdb keeps in-frame clones, though not all of them. The sample yields more than 300,000 clones, roughly 90% seen once. With regard to this clone: Its antigen is not known.

Regarding the study as a whole: The breadth of spike-specific CD8+ and CD4+ T cell responses after vaccination was reportedly substantial.

Sample treatment: around 19 received Ad26.COV2.S at low or high dose, single or two shots; about 5 received placebo; per-sample allocation not given. Material that was analyzed had been drawn on day 63 after the first vaccine or placebo injection. Aged 18-55 years, donor was enrolled in Boston in the early 2020s. Its platform was an Ad26 vector, and its expressed antigen was Wuhan-strain SARS-CoV-2 spike. This clonotype was sampled from a person aged 18-60 years who received the Ad26.COV2.S COVID-19 vaccine or a placebo. Material: peripheral blood, obtained in a trial of Ad26.COV2.S vaccine versus placebo.

The CDR3: CATSRDPGANYGYTF. The CDR3 DNA reads TGTGCCACCAGCAGAGATCCAGGGGCTAACTATGGCTACACCTTC. The rearrangement joins TRBV15 to TRBJ1-2, with a tentative D call TRBD1 (6 bases). CDR3 length equals 15 residues. V lost 0 bases and J lost 0, with 8 bases in between. Looked up from germline, CDR1 is LNHNV and CDR2 is YYDKDF (reference sequence).